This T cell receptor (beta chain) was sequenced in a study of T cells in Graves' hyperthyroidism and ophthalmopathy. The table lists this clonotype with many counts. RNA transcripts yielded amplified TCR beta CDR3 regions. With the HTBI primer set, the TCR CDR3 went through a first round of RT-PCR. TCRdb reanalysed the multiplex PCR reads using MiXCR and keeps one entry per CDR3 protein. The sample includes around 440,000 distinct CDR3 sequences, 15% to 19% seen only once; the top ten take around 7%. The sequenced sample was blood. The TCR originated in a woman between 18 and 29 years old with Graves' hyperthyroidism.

CDR3 sequence (DNA): TGTGCCAGCAGTGTACTCCCAGGGGGCGCGAGCAATCAGCCCCAGCATTTT. This codes for CASSVLPGGASNQPQHF. The V and J genes are TRBV28 and TRBJ1-5; the match to TRBD1 covers 8 bases. Germline trimming cut 5 bases from V and 1 base from J; bases unmatched to any gene: 10. The germline V gene has CDR1 MDHEN and CDR2 SYDVKM. This CDR3 comprises 17 residues. Complete variable domain (other parts from reference TRBV28 and TRBJ1-5): DVKVTQSSRYLVKRTGEKVFLECVQDMDHENMFWYRQDPGLGLRLIYFSYDVKMKEKGDIPEGYSVSREKKERFSLILESASTNQTSMYLCASSVLPGGASNQPQHFGDGTRLSIL.